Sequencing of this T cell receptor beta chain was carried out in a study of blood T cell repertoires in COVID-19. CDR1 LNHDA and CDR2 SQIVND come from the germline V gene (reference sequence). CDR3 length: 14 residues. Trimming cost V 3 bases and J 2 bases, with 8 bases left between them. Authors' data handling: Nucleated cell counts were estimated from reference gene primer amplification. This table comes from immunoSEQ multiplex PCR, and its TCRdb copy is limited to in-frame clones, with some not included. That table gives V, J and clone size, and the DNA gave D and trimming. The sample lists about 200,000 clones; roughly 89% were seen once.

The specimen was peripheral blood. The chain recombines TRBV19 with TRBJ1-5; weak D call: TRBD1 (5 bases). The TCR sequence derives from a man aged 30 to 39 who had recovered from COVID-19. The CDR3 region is CASSILQGNQPQHF. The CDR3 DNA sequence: TGTGCCAGTAGTATCCTACAGGGCAATCAGCCCCAGCATTTT.